The T cell receptor beta chain described here comes from a study of cytomegalovirus exposure and HLA in healthy donors. Germline CDR1 and CDR2: SGHRS and YFSETQ. CDR3 length: 13 residues. V lost 2 bases and J 3 bases, leaving 8 bases between the germline ends. Use of 60 Vbeta and 13 Jbeta primers characterized the PCR. Data came from immunoSEQ multiplex PCR; TCRdb stores just in-frame clones and leaves some out. The data contain under 130,000 clones, more than 75% of them seen just once; the ten biggest clones take up 10% to 13%. The receptor comes from a woman aged 18-29 years in good health and CMV-seropositive. Source material: PBMCs. J is TRBJ1-2 and V is TRBV5-1; D perhaps matches TRBD1 (5 bases). The CDR3 is CASSFREDYGYTF. CDR3 nucleotide sequence: TGCGCCAGCAGCTTCAGGGAGGACTATGGCTACACCTTC.